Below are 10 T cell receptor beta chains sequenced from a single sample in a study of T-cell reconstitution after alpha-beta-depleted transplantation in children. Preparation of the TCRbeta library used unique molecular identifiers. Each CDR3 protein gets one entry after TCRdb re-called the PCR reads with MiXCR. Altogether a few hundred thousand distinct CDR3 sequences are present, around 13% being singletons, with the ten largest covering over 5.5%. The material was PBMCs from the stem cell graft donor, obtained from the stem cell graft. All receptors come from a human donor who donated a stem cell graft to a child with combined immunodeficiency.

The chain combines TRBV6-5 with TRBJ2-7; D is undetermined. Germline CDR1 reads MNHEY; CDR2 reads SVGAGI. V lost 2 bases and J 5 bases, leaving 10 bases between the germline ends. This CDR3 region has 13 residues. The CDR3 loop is CASSYVVEDEQYF. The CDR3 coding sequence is TGTGCCAGCAGTTACGTGGTAGAGGACGAGCAGTACTTC.

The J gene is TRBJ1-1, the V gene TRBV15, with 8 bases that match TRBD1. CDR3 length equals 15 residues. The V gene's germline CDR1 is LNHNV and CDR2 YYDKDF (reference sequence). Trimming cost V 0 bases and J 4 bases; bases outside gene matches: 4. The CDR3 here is CATSREDDRGTEAFF. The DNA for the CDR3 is TGTGCCACCAGCAGAGAGGATGACAGGGGCACTGAAGCTTTCTTT.

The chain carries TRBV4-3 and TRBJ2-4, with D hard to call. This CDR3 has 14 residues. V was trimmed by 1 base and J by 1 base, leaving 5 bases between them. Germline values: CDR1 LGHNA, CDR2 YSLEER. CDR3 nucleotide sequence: TGCGCCAGCAGCCAAGGAACCGCCAAAAACATTCAGTACTTC. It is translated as CASSQGTAKNIQYF.

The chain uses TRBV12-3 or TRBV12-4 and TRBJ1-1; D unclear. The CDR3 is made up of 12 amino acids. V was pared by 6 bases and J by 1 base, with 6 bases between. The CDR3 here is CASRGTNTEAFF. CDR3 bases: TGTGCCAGCAGGGGAACGAACACTGAAGCTTTCTTT.

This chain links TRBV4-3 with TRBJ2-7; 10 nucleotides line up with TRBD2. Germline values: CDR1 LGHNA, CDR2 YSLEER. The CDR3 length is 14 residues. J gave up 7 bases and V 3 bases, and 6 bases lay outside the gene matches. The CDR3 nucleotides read TGCGCCAGCAGCCATGGACTAGCGGCGAGGGAGCAGTACTTC. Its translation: CASSHGLAAREQYF.

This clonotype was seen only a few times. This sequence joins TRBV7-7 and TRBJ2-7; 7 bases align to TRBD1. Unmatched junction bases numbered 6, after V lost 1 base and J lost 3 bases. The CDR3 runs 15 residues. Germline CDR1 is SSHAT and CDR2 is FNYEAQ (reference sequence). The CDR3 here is CASSLGEGAVYEQYF. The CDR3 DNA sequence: TGTGCCAGCAGCTTAGGAGAGGGGGCGGTCTACGAGCAGTACTTC.

CDR3 sequence: CAIGTGGTDTQYF. In nucleotides, the CDR3 is TGTGCCATCGGTACAGGGGGGACAGATACGCAGTATTTT. The chain uses TRBV10-3 and TRBJ2-3, with TRBD1 matching over 8 bases. V was pared by 8 bases and J by 3 bases, with 4 bases of the junction left unmatched. Per germline, CDR1 ENHRY and CDR2 SYGVKD. The length of the CDR3 is 13 residues.

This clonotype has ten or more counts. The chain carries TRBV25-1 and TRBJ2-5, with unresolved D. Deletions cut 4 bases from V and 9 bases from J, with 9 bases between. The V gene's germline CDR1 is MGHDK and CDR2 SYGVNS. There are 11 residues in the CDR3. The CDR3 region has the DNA TGTGCCAGCAGTGGATTTACGGCCCAGTACTTC. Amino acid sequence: CASSGFTAQYF.

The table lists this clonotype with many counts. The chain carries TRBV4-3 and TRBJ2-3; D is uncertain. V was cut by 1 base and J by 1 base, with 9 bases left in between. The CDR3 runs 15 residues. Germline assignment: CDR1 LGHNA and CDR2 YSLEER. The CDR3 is CASSQGVGRTDTQYF. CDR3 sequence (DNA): TGCGCCAGCAGCCAAGGGGTAGGTCGCACAGATACGCAGTATTTT.

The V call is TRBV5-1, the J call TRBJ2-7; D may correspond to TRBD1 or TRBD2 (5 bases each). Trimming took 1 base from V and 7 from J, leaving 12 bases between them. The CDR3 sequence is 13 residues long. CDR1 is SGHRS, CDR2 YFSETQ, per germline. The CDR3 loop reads CASSLRGVGEQYF. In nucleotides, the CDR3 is TGCGCCAGCAGCTTGAGAGGGGTAGGGGAGCAGTACTTC.